Given below is one TCR beta chain in context. This entry belongs to a study of blood T cell repertoires in COVID-19. Per the study methods: How many nucleated cells were present was estimated from reference gene primer amplification. Clones were read by immunoSEQ multiplex PCR, and TCRdb kept only the in-frame ones, dropping some. V, J and clone size reflect that table, while D and trimming were determined from the DNA. Among about 210,000 clones, about nine tenths were seen once, and the ten largest hold over 9%. V lost 6 bases, J lost 3 bases, and 9 bases lay in between. The CDR3 covers 12 residues. Germline loops: CDR1 MDHEN, CDR2 SYDVKM.

This clonotype was obtained from a man between 18 and 29 years old with acute COVID-19. Sequencing used PBMCs or T cells enriched from blood (not recorded which). This chain connects TRBV28 to TRBJ2-7; D gene ambiguous. The CDR3 loop reads CASSPGSYEQYF. CDR3 DNA sequence: TGTGCCAGCAGCCCCGGTAGCTACGAGCAGTACTTC.